Sequencing of this TCR beta chain was carried out in a study of T cells in Graves' hyperthyroidism and ophthalmopathy. Amplification yielded TCR beta CDR3 regions, with RNA transcripts as the source. The study used the HTBI primer set for a first-round RT-PCR of the TCR CDR3. Via MiXCR, TCRdb re-called the multiplex PCR reads, giving one row per CDR3 protein. This repertoire shows 550,000 to 600,000 distinct CDR3 sequences, roughly a sixth found once; its top ten account for about 18%. With respect to this clonotype: The junction shows a germline mismatch at one end, possibly a read error.

CDR1 and CDR2 from the germline V gene are LGHDT and YNNKEL (reference sequence). The CDR3 sequence is 14 residues long. The sample was blood. This rearrangement joins TRBV3-1 to TRBJ1-5; 8 nucleotides align to TRBD1. This TCR derives from a woman under 30 with Graves' hyperthyroidism. In nucleotides, the CDR3 is TGTGCCTGCAGCCACGGGACAGGAGGTCAGCCCCAGCATTTT. Amino acid sequence: CACSHGTGGQPQHF. Based on the CDR3 plus reference TRBV3-1 and TRBJ1-5, the full variable domain is DTAVSQTPKYLVTQMGNDKSIKCEQNLGHDTMYWYKQDSKKFLKIMFSYNNKELIINETVPNRFSPKSPDKAHLNLHINSLELGDSAVYFCACSHGTGGQPQHFGDGTRLSIL.